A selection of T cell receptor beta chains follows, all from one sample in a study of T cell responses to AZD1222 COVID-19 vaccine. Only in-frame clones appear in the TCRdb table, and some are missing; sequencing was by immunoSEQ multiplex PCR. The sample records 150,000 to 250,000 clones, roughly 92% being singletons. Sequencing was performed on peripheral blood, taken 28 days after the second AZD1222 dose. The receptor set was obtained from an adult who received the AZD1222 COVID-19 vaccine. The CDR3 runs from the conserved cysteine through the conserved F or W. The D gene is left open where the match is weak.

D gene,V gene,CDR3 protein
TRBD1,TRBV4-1,CASSKRQGLGNEQFF
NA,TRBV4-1,CASSLGPQETQYF
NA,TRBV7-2,CASSSLLQGEQFF
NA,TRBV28,CASIISRTAGVLTF
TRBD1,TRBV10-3,CAISESGQGPGYTF
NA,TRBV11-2,CASSPGDRIQETQYF
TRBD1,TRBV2,CASSPTGARGPQHF
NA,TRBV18,CASSPLGQNTEAFF
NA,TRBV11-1,CASSLRGGLFQETQYF
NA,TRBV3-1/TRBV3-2,CASSQDWGLGAQPQHF
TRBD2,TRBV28,CASRPRTSVYNEQFF
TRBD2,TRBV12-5,CASGLPHLLAAHRGETQYF
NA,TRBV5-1,CASSLAGGSGANVLTF
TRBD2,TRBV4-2,CASSQGIGSGRAGTDTQYF
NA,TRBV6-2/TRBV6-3,CASSYSGLLNTEAFF
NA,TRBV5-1,CASSVARNQPQHF
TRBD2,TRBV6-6,CASSQNPRLAGSYEQYF
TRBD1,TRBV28,CASSPDRAAYGYTF
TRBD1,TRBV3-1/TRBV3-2,CASSPRQGFPYNSPLHF
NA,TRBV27,CASSLSSGLTDTQYF
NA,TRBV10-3,CAIMQGSYEQYF
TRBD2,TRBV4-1,CASSQERTSGRRYEQYF
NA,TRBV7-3,CASSLNTGTYNEQFF
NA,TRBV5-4,CASSRRTTSHEQYF
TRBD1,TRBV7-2,CASSYPLRTGYGYTF
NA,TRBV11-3,CASSTTSPETQYF
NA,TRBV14,CASSLNEQFF
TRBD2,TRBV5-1,CASSTGTSVPYEQYF
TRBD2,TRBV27,CASSPTSVGETQYF
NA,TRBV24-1,CATSVSWNGYTF
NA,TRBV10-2,CASGDSEETQYF
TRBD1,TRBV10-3,CAISAGQDRGNYGYTF
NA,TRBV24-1,CATSPRVAGNTIYF
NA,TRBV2,CASSEGGVTNEKLFF
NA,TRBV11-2,CASSLSSQRIYEQYF
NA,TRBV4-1,CASSQHVTLAENYNEQFF
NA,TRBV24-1,CATSGQGGWSYNEQFF
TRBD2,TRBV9,CASSVRGLAGVGELFF
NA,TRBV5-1,CASSFRLVGEQYF
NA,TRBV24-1,CATSDFLGGQYF
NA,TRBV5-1,CASSSTGADTQYF
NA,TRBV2,CASKGLTDTQYF
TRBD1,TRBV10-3,CAISEGQGGGNEQFF
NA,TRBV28,CASSFGTLSYEQYF
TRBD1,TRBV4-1,CASSQDQGAYTEAFF
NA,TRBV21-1,CASSKEGLAGGPGSYNEQFF
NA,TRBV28,CASSLSVPYEQYF
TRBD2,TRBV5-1,CASSSTSGMETQYF
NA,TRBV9,CASSDQDQTQYF
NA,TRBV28,CASRPQTGERGYTF